This T cell receptor (beta chain) was sequenced during a study of blood T cell repertoires in COVID-19 (dated by TCRdb to 2018 to 2021). Study-level background: The collaborator samples originated in the United States, Italy and Spain and spanned the acute and convalescent phases of COVID-19. The material from the prospective study consisted of cDNA or gDNA derived from T cells, B-cell-depleted T cells, or PBMCs. The dataset comprised deeply sampled blood TCRbeta repertoires from subjects exposed to, actively infected with, or recovered from COVID-19. The repertoires were released in a freely available public database meant as a resource for research on the immune response to SARS-CoV-2. The samples were drawn from the first 160 participants of the ongoing ImmuneRACE study and from over 950 subjects provided by 6 global collaborators. Nearly every sample came with metadata listing a de-identified subject ID, COVID-19 status, age in years and sex. Where available, HLA class I and class II types were taken from metadata supplied by the sample provider and were not determined by assay-based typing.

A note on this clone: Its antigen is unknown. Per-base qualities were not stored, and no clone one base away is much larger.

Study-level results and caveats: Clinical and demographic metadata were provided uncurated, with the amount varying by source and participant.

TCRbeta CDR3 regions were amplified from genomic DNA using the immunoSEQ Assay, a bias-controlled multiplex PCR. On the authors' methods: Within the assay, amplification of reference gene primers was used to estimate how many nucleated cells each sample contained. Sequence reads were collapsed and filtered to measure the absolute abundance of every unique TCRbeta CDR3 rearrangement. For each sample, productive Simpson clonality was calculated as the square root of Simpson's diversity index across productive rearrangements. The table comes from immuneACCESS by way of TCRdb, which keeps in-frame sequences with V and J called. Part of the clones is missing from these tables; in studies checked, under half for an unresolved V gene and the rest for unknown reasons. D and trimming come from the DNA, and the V and J calls and clone size come from that table. The sample includes around 72,000 clones, with more than 75% observed a single time. In total, the top ten clones hold 18% of the sample.

Whole blood was collected in K2EDTA tubes by collaborating institutions according to the institutions' own protocols. Collaborator samples were shipped for TCRbeta analysis as frozen whole blood, isolated PBMCs, or DNA extracted from either sample type. V and J lose 5 bases and 2 bases, and a span of 10 bases separates them. The CDR3 contains 14 residues, cysteine and phenylalanine counted. Left in the record is the CDR3 DNA by itself, 42 bases read in frame from the first base. The germline V gene (reference sequence) supplies CDR1 LNHDA and CDR2 SQIVND. Sequencing input: peripheral blood. The clonotype originates from a human donor in a cohort sampled during active COVID-19. The chain was built from TRBV19 and TRBJ1-3; no D gene call is confident. The CDR3 region reads CASSEGTAGNTIYF. The nucleotide sequence is TGTGCCAGTAGTGAGGGCACGGCTGGAAACACCATATATTTT.